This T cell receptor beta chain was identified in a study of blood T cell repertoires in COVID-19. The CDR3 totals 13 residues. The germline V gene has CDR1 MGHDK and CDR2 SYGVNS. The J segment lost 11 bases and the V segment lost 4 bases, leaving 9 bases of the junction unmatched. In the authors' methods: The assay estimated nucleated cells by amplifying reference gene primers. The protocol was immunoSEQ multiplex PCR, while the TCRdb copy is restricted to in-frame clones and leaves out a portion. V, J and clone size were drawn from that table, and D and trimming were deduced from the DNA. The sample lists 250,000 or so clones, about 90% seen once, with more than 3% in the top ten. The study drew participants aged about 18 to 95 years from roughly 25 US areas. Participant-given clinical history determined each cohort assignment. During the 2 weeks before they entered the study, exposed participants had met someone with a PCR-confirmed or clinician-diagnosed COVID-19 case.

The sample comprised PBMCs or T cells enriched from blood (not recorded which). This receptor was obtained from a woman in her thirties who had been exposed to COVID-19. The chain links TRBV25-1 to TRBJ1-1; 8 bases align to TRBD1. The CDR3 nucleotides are TGTGCCAGCAGTGTGCAGGGGGCGATTGGGGCTTTCTTT. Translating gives CASSVQGAIGAFF.